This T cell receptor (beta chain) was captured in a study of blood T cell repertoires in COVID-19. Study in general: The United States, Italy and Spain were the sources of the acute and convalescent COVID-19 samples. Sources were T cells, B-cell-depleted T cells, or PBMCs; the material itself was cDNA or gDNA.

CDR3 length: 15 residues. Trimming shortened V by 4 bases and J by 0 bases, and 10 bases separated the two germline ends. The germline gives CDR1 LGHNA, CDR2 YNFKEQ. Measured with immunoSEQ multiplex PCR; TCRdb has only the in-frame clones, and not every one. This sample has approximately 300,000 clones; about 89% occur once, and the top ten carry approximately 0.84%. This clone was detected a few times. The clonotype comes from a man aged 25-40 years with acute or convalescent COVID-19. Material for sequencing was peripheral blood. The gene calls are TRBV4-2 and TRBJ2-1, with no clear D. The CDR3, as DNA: TGTGCCAGCAGCCCCACCGGTAACTCCTACAATGAGCAGTTCTTC. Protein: CASSPTGNSYNEQFF.